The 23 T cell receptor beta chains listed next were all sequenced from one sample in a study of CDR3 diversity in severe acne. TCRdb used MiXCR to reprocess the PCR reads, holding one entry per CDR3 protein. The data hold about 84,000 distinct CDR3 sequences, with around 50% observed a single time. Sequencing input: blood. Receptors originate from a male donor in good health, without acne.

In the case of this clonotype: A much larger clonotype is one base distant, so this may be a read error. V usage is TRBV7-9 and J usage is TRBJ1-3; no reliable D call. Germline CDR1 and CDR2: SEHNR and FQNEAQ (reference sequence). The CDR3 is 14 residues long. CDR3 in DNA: TGTGCCAGCAGCTCGGAGTATAGAGGAAACACCATGTATTTT. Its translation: CASSSEYRGNTMYF.

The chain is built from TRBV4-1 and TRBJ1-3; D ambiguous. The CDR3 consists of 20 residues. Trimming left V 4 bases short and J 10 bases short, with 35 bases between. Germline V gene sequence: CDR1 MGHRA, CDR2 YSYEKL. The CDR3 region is CASSPTAVPSNPPLEGTIYF. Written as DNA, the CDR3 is TGCGCCAGCAGCCCGACGGCAGTTCCATCGAATCCTCCTCTGGAAGGGACCATATATTTT.

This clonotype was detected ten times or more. The CDR3 sequence is CASSFESSYEQYF. CDR3 DNA sequence: TGCGCCAGCAGCTTCGAGAGCTCCTACGAGCAGTACTTC. The V and J genes are TRBV5-1 and TRBJ2-7; no reliable D call. Trimming shortened V by 2 bases and J by 0 bases, and 6 bases separated the two germline ends. Germline assignment: CDR1 SGHRS and CDR2 YFSETQ. The CDR3 loop spans 13 amino acids.

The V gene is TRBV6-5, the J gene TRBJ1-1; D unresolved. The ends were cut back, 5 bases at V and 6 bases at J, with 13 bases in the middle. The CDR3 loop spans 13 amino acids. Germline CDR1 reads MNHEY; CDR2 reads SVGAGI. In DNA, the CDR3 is TGTGCCAGCAGTCCTCCTCATTTCGCTGAAGCTTTCTTT. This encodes CASSPPHFAEAFF.

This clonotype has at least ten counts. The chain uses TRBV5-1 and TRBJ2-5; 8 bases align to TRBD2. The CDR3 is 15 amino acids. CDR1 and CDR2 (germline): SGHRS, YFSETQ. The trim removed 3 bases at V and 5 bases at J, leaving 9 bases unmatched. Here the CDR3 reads CASSSGSGGGETQYF. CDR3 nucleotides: TGCGCCAGCAGCTCTGGGAGTGGCGGGGGGGAGACCCAGTACTTC.

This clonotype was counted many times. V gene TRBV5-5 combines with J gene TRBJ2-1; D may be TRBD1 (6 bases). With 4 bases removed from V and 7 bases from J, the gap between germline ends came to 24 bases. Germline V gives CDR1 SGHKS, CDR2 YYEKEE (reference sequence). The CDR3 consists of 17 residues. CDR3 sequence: CASSLNRVELVGNEQFF. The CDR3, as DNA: TGTGCCAGCAGCCTGAACAGGGTCGAATTGGTTGGGAATGAGCAGTTCTTC.

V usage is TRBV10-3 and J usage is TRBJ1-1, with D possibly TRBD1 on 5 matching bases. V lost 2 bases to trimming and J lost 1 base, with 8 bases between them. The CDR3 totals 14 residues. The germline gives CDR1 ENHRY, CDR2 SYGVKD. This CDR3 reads CAISERDRNTEAFF. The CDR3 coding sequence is TGTGCCATCAGTGAGCGAGACAGGAACACTGAAGCTTTCTTT.

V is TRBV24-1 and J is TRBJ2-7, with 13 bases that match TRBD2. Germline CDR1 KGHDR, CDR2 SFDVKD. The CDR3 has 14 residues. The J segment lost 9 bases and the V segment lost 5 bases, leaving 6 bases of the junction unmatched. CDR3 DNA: TGTGCCACCAGTGCCGGGACTAGCGGGATAGGGCAGTACTTC. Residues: CATSAGTSGIGQYF.

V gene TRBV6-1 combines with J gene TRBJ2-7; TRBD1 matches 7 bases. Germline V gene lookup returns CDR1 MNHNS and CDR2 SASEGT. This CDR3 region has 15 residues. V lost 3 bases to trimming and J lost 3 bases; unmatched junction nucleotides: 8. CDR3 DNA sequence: TGTGCCAGCAGTGAGAGGGCAGGGGGACGCTACGAGCAGTACTTC. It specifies CASSERAGGRYEQYF.

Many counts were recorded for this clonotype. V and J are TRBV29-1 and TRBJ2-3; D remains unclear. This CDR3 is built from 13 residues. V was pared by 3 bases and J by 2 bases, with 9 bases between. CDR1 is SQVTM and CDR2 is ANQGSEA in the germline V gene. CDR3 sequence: CSVDLAFTDTQYF. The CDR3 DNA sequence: TGCAGCGTTGATTTAGCTTTCACAGATACGCAGTATTTT.

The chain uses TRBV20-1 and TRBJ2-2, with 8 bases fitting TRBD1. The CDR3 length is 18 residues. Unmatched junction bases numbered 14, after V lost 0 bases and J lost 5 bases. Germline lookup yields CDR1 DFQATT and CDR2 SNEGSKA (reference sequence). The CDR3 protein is CSARDFRTGPIGTGELFF. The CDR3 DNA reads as TGCAGTGCTAGAGATTTCAGGACAGGGCCCATAGGAACCGGGGAGCTGTTTTTT.

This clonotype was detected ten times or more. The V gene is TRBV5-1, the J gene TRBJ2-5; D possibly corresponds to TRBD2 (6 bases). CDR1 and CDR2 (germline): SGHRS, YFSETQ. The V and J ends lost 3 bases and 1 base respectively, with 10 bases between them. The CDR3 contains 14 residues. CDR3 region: CASSSGRGQETQYF. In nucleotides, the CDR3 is TGCGCCAGCAGCTCGGGGCGGGGCCAAGAGACCCAGTACTTC.

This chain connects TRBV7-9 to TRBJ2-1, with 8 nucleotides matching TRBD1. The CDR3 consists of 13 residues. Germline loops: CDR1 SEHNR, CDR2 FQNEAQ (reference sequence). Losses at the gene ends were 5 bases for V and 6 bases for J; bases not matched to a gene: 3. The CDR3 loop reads CASSRDRSNEQFF. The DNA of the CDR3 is TGTGCCAGCAGCAGGGACAGGTCCAATGAGCAGTTCTTC.

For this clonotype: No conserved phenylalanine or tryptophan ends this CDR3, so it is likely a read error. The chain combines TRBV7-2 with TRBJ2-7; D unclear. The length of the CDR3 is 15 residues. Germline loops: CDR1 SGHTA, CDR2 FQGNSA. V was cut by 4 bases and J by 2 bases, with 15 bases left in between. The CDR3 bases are TGTGCCAGCAGCTCAGAAGTTGGACCCACCTACGAGCAGTACTTA. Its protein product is CASSSEVGPTYEQYL.

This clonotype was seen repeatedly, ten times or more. The CDR3 protein is CASSVFGGAGEQFF. CDR3 in DNA: TGTGCCAGCAGTGTCTTTGGGGGAGCAGGTGAGCAGTTCTTC. This chain joins TRBV12-3 or TRBV12-4 and TRBJ2-1; tentatively, D is TRBD1 or TRBD2 (5 bases each). The ends were cut back, 5 bases at V and 9 bases at J, with 17 bases in the middle. This CDR3 has 14 residues.

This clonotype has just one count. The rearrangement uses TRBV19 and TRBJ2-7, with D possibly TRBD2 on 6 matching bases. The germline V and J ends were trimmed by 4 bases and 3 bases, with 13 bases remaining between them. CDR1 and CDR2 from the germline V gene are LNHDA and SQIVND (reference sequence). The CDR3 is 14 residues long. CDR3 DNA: TGTGCCAGTAGTAAGGACTACGTCTTCTACGAGCAGTACTTC. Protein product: CASSKDYVFYEQYF.

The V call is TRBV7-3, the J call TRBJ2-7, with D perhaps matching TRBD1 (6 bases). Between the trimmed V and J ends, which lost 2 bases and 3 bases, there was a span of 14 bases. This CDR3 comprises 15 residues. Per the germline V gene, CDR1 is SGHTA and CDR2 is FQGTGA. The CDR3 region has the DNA TGTGCCAGCAGCTTAGAAGGGCAGGGGATCTACGAGCAGTACTTC. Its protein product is CASSLEGQGIYEQYF.

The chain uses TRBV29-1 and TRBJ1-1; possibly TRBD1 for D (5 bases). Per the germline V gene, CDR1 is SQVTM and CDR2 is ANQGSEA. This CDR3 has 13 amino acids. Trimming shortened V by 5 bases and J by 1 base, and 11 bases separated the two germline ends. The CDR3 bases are TGCAGCGTTCAAGGGGATAAGAACACTGAAGCTTTCTTT. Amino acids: CSVQGDKNTEAFF.

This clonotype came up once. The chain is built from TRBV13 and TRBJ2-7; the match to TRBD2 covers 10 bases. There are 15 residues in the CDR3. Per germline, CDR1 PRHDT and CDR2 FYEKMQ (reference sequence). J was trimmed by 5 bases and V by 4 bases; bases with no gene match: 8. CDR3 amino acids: CASSSRAGGLDEQYF. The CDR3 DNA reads TGTGCCAGCAGCTCCCGAGCGGGAGGGTTAGACGAGCAGTACTTC.

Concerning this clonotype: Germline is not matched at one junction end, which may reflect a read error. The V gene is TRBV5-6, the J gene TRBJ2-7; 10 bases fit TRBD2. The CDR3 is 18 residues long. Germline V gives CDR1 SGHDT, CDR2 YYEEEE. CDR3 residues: CASSDPTEREGLSGELYF. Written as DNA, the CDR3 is TGTGCCAGCAGCGACCCCACTGAGCGGGAGGGCCTTAGCGGGGAGCTGTACTTC. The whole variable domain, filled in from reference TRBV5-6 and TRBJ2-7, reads DAGVTQSPTHLIKTRGQQVTLRCSPKSGHDTVSWYQQALGQGPQFIFQYYEEEERQRGNFPDRFSGHQFPNYSSELNVNALLLGDSALYLCASSDPTEREGLSGELYFGPGTRLTVT.

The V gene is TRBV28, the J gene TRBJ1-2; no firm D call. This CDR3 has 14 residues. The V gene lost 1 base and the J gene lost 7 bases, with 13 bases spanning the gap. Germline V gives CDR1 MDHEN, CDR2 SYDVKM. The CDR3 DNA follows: TGTGCCAGCAGTTTATCCGGTGGGGAGGGTGGCTACACCTTC. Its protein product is CASSLSGGEGGYTF.

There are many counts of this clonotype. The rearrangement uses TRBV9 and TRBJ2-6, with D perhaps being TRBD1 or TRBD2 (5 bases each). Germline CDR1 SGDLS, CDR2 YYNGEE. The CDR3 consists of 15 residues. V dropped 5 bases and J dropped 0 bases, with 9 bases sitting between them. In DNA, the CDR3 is TGTGCCAGCAGGGGAGACAGCTCTGGGGCCAACGTCCTGACTTTC. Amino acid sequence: CASRGDSSGANVLTF.

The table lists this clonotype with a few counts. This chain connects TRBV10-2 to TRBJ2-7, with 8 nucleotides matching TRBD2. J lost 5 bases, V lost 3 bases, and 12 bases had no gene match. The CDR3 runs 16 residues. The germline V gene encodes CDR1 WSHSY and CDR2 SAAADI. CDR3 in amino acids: CASSEVGRLAGHEQYF. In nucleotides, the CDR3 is TGCGCCAGCAGTGAAGTTGGGCGGCTAGCGGGTCACGAGCAGTACTTC.